The 24 T cell receptor beta chains below all came from one sample that was sequenced in a study of blood T cell repertoires in COVID-19. Clones were read by immunoSEQ multiplex PCR, and TCRdb kept only the in-frame ones, dropping some. The profile covers roughly 170,000 clones, with roughly 80% appearing a single time and 3.5% to 5% taken by the ten largest. The source material was PBMCs or T cells enriched from blood (not recorded which). The source is a woman in her 50s who had recovered from COVID-19.

The rearrangement joins TRBV9 to TRBJ2-3, with TRBD2 matching over 8 bases. Germline V gene lookup returns CDR1 SGDLS and CDR2 YYNGEE. The CDR3 is 15 residues long. J gave up 2 bases and V 0 bases, and 2 bases lay outside the gene matches. Written as DNA, the CDR3 is TGTGCCAGCAGCGTAGATAGCGGGGTCACAGATACGCAGTATTTT. Translation gives CASSVDSGVTDTQYF.

In this sample, this clone turned up once. The chain couples TRBV28 to TRBJ1-1; D uncertain. Trimming stripped 2 bases from V and 0 bases from J, with 16 bases between. This CDR3 has 17 amino acids. Looked up from germline, CDR1 is MDHEN and CDR2 is SYDVKM. CDR3 DNA: TGTGCCAGCAGTTTACTCGATCTTGAACCTATGAACACTGAAGCTTTCTTT. Translation gives CASSLLDLEPMNTEAFF.

V gene TRBV29-1 combines with J gene TRBJ1-1, with 10 bases lining up with TRBD1. In germline, CDR1 is SQVTM, CDR2 ANQGSEA. The CDR3 sequence is 11 residues long. J was trimmed by 4 bases and V by 7 bases; bases with no gene match: 0. CDR3 DNA: TGCAGCGGACAGGGGGCCACTGAAGCTTTCTTT. The encoded protein is CSGQGATEAFF.

This clone was picked up a small number of times. V and J are TRBV20-1 and TRBJ1-1, with 7 nucleotides matching TRBD1. The CDR3 consists of 13 residues. Germline V gene data show CDR1 as DFQATT and CDR2 as SNEGSKA (reference sequence). Unmatched junction bases numbered 9, after V lost 3 bases and J lost 8 bases. CDR3 amino acids: CSASGTARGEAFF. For the CDR3, the DNA is TGCAGTGCTAGTGGGACAGCAAGGGGGGAAGCTTTCTTT.

This chain joins TRBV4-1 and TRBJ1-5, with no clear D. Trimming stripped 0 bases from V and 7 bases from J, with 13 bases between. CDR3 length equals 15 residues. Germline CDR1 MGHRA, CDR2 YSYEKL. CDR3 region: CASSQDLVGQQPQHF. DNA for the CDR3: TGCGCCAGCAGCCAAGATCTAGTAGGTCAACAGCCCCAGCATTTT.

This clone was counted between two and nine times. The V and J genes are TRBV27 and TRBJ1-1; the D gene is possibly TRBD1 (5 bases). This CDR3 spans 13 amino acids. Trimming took 3 bases from V and 1 from J, leaving 6 bases between them. Germline-derived CDR1 and CDR2 are MNHEY and SMNVEV (reference sequence). DNA of the CDR3: TGTGCCAGCAGTTTTCAGGGGAACACTGAAGCTTTCTTT. Encoded protein: CASSFQGNTEAFF.

The chain has TRBV6-5 and TRBJ1-3; D uncertain. The CDR3 spans 14 residues. V was pared by 10 bases and J by 0 bases, with 13 bases between. Germline V gene sequence: CDR1 MNHEY, CDR2 SVGAGI. CDR3 DNA sequence: TGTGCCACCCGTACTACGGCCTCTGGAAACACCATATATTTT. This sequence encodes CATRTTASGNTIYF.

The chain is built from TRBV2 and TRBJ2-1; D gene ambiguous. This CDR3 spans 13 amino acids. Germline CDR1 and CDR2: SNHLY and FYNNEI. Trimming pared 6 bases from V and 6 bases from J, leaving 12 bases between. In nucleotides, the CDR3 is TGTGCCAGCAGAATCACGAGTGGCAATGAGCAGTTCTTC. It specifies CASRITSGNEQFF.

The chain couples TRBV28 to TRBJ2-6; TRBD1 is a possible D gene (6 bases). Trimming shortened V by 7 bases and J by 0 bases, and 10 bases separated the two germline ends. The germline V gene has CDR1 MDHEN and CDR2 SYDVKM. The CDR3 is 15 residues long. The CDR3 DNA reads TGTGCCAGCAACAAAGGGGGCTCTGGGGCCAACGTCCTGACTTTC. Protein sequence: CASNKGGSGANVLTF.

The rearrangement uses TRBV29-1 and TRBJ2-2; 7 bases match TRBD1. The germline V gene has CDR1 SQVTM and CDR2 ANQGSEA. Trimming removed 7 bases from V and 2 bases from J; junction bases left unmatched: 7. CDR3 size: 14 residues. Here the CDR3 reads CSAGTVLNTGELFF. CDR3 sequence (DNA): TGCAGCGCAGGGACAGTTCTAAACACCGGGGAGCTGTTTTTT.

The chain links TRBV4-2 to TRBJ1-1, with 8 bases aligning to TRBD1. This CDR3 has 14 residues. In germline, CDR1 is LGHNA, CDR2 YNFKEQ. Losses at the gene ends were 8 bases for V and 4 bases for J; bases not matched to a gene: 9. In nucleotides, the CDR3 is TGTGCCAGCGAACAGGGGGACGGGGGCACTGAAGCTTTCTTT. It specifies CASEQGDGGTEAFF.

V and J are TRBV5-6 and TRBJ1-4; 8 bases are shared with TRBD1. Trimming cost V 4 bases and J 3 bases; bases outside gene matches: 5. The germline V gene has CDR1 SGHDT and CDR2 YYEEEE. The CDR3 has 15 amino acids. The CDR3 DNA reads as TGTGCCAGCAGCATACTGACAGGGGCTAATGAAAAACTGTTTTTT. This gives the protein CASSILTGANEKLFF. Based on the CDR3 plus reference TRBV5-6 and TRBJ1-4, the full variable domain is DAGVTQSPTHLIKTRGQQVTLRCSPKSGHDTVSWYQQALGQGPQFIFQYYEEEERQRGNFPDRFSGHQFPNYSSELNVNALLLGDSALYLCASSILTGANEKLFFGSGTQLSVL.

This clone was seen once. In the same sample, other DNA sequences code for this CDR3. V usage is TRBV4-1 and J usage is TRBJ1-1, with D uncertain. There are 15 residues in the CDR3. Trimming left V 0 bases short and J 3 bases short, with 11 bases between. Per the germline V gene, CDR1 is MGHRA and CDR2 is YSYEKL. CDR3 in amino acids: CASSQDPGRDTEAFF. The CDR3 DNA is TGCGCCAGCAGCCAAGATCCGGGTCGGGACACTGAAGCTTTCTTT.

This chain uses TRBV3-1 (or the pseudogene TRBV3-2) with TRBJ1-2, with D possibly matching TRBD1 (5 bases). V gave up 3 bases and J gave up 8 bases, with 13 bases separating them. CDR1 and CDR2 (germline): LGHDT, YNNKEL (reference sequence). CDR3 length: 13 amino acids. The CDR3 sequence: CASSQAREGGYTF. DNA of the CDR3: TGTGCCAGCAGCCAGGCCAGGGAGGGCGGCTACACCTTC.

The rearrangement uses TRBV5-1 and TRBJ1-2; perhaps TRBD1 as D (6 bases). Germline values: CDR1 SGHRS, CDR2 YFSETQ. The CDR3 sequence is 15 residues long. Trimming pared 4 bases from V and 0 bases from J, leaving 13 bases between. For the CDR3, the DNA is TGCGCCAGCAGCCCCCGACAGGCAGCTAACTATGGCTACACCTTC. Translating it yields CASSPRQAANYGYTF.

The rearrangement uses TRBV7-2 and TRBJ1-2, with D possibly TRBD1 on 6 matching bases. V lost 5 bases, J lost 2 bases, and 12 bases lay in between. This CDR3 is built from 14 residues. The germline gives CDR1 SGHTA, CDR2 FQGNSA. In DNA, the CDR3 is TGTGCCAGCAGCCAGGGGCCACTCAACTATGGCTACACCTTC. Protein sequence: CASSQGPLNYGYTF.

This rearrangement joins TRBV9 to TRBJ1-2; D is uncertain. Trimming took 0 bases from V and 7 from J, leaving 4 bases between them. The CDR3 covers 11 residues. CDR1 is SGDLS and CDR2 is YYNGEE in the germline V gene. CDR3 sequence: CASSVAGGYTF. CDR3 bases: TGTGCCAGCAGCGTAGCCGGTGGCTACACCTTC.

This clone was found once. The chain combines TRBV27 with TRBJ2-5, with no clear D. V was cut by 1 base and J by 3 bases, with 15 bases left in between. CDR1 and CDR2 (germline): MNHEY, SMNVEV (reference sequence). The CDR3 contains 16 residues. CDR3 in DNA: TGTGCCAGCAGTTTATGGTCCAGCGTGAGTGAAGAGACCCAGTACTTC. Protein sequence: CASSLWSSVSEETQYF.

The gene calls are TRBV5-4 and TRBJ2-1; 11 bases line up with TRBD1. The V gene end was trimmed by 4 bases and the J gene end by 3 bases; junction bases not matched to a gene: 3. The V gene's germline CDR1 is SGHNT and CDR2 YYREEE (reference sequence). The CDR3 has 15 amino acids. The CDR3 loop reads CASSPDRGHYNEQFF. In DNA form, the CDR3 reads TGTGCCAGCAGCCCGGACAGGGGGCACTACAATGAGCAGTTCTTC.

The chain is built from TRBV6-5 and TRBJ2-5; 8 bases align to TRBD2. Germline trimming cut 9 bases from V and 4 bases from J; bases unmatched to any gene: 13. The germline V gene has CDR1 MNHEY and CDR2 SVGAGI. The CDR3 is made up of 15 amino acids. This CDR3 reads CASRFRGLAGETQYF. CDR3 DNA: TGTGCCAGTAGATTTCGCGGACTAGCTGGAGAGACCCAGTACTTC.

The V call is TRBV7-2, the J call TRBJ1-4, with 8 bases lining up with TRBD1. The CDR3 is made up of 14 amino acids. With 4 bases clipped from V and 7 bases from J, the junction kept 5 bases outside the gene matches. Germline-derived CDR1 and CDR2 are SGHTA and FQGNSA. The CDR3 spells CASSSGQGSEKLFF. Written as DNA, the CDR3 is TGTGCCAGCAGCTCAGGACAGGGAAGTGAAAAACTGTTTTTT.

The gene calls are TRBV5-1 and TRBJ1-1; no reliable D call. This CDR3 has 15 residues. The V end was cut by 0 bases, the J end by 0 bases, with 9 bases between. The V gene's germline CDR1 is SGHRS and CDR2 YFSETQ. The CDR3 sequence is CASSLDLAMNTEAFF. CDR3 bases: TGCGCCAGCAGCTTGGATTTAGCGATGAACACTGAAGCTTTCTTT.

J is TRBJ1-1 and V is TRBV21-1; the D call in the table, TRBD1, was not verified against the DNA. TRBV21-1 represents a pseudogene. The CDR3 covers 13 residues. The DNA for the CDR3 is TGTGCCAGCAGCAAAGAATGGCCTCACCAAGCTTTCTTT. Its translation: CASSKEWPHQAFF.

This chain joins TRBV28 and TRBJ2-7, with TRBD2 identical over 10 bases. Trimming took 5 bases from V and 6 from J; bases not matched to a gene: 10. The CDR3 is 15 amino acids. Germline values: CDR1 MDHEN, CDR2 SYDVKM. The CDR3 DNA sequence: TGTGCCAGCAGTCCCAGCCCTAGCGGGGGTTCCGAGCAGTACGTC. Amino acid sequence: CASSPSPSGGSEQYV.